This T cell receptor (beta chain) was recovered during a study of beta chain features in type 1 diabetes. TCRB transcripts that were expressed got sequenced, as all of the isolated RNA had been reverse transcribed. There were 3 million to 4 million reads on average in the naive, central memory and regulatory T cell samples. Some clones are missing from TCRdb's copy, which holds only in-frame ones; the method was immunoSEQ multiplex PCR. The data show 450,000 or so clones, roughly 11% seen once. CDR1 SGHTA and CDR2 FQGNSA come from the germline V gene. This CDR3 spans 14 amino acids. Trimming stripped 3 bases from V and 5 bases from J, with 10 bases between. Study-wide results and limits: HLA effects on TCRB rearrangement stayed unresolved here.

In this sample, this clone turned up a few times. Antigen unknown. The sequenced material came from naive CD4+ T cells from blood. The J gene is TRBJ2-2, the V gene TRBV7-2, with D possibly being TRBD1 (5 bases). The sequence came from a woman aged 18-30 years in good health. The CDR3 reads CASSFSRATGELFF. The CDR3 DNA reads TGTGCCAGCAGCTTTTCCAGGGCTACCGGGGAGCTGTTTTTT. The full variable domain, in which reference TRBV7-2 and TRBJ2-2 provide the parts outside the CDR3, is GAGVSQSPSNKVTEKGKDVELRCDPISGHTALYWYRQSLGQGLEFLIYFQGNSAPDKSGLPSDRFSAERTGGSVSTLTIQRTQQEDSAVYLCASSFSRATGELFFGEGSRLTVL.